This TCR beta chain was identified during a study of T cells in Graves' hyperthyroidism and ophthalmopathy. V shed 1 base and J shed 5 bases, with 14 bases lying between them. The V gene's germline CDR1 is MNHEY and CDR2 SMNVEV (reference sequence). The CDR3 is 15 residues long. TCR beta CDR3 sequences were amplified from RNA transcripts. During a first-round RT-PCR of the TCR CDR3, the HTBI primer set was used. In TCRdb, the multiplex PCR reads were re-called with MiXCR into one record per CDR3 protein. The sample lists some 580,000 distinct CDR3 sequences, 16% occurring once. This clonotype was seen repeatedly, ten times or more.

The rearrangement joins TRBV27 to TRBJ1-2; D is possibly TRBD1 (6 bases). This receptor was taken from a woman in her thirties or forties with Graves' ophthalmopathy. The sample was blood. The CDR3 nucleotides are TGTGCCAGCAGTTTATATTACAGGGTGGAGTATGGCTACACCTTC. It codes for CASSLYYRVEYGYTF.